This T cell receptor (beta chain) was sequenced for a study of T cell responses to AZD1222 COVID-19 vaccine. Whole-study results and caveats: White British ancestry dominated among donors, who included more females, and clonal diversity was possibly underestimated. Spike was spanned by vaccine-associated CD4 TCRs, with dominance at 160-218 and 743-854.

This CDR3 contains 15 residues. CDR1 and CDR2 from the germline V gene are SGHRS and YFSETQ. V dropped 0 bases and J dropped 0 bases, with 7 bases sitting between them. Sequencing used immunoSEQ multiplex PCR; TCRdb keeps in-frame clones, though not all of them. The repertoire holds 150,000 to 200,000 clones, with about 88% as singletons. This clone has only one observation. What it recognizes is unknown. This material consisted of peripheral blood, taken on day 0 of AZD1222 vaccination. This clonotype originated in an adult in good health. This chain joins TRBV5-1 and TRBJ2-1; D remains unclear. The chain's CDR3 is CASSLDYSSYNEQFF. CDR3 DNA sequence: TGCGCCAGCAGCTTGGATTATAGCTCCTACAATGAGCAGTTCTTC.